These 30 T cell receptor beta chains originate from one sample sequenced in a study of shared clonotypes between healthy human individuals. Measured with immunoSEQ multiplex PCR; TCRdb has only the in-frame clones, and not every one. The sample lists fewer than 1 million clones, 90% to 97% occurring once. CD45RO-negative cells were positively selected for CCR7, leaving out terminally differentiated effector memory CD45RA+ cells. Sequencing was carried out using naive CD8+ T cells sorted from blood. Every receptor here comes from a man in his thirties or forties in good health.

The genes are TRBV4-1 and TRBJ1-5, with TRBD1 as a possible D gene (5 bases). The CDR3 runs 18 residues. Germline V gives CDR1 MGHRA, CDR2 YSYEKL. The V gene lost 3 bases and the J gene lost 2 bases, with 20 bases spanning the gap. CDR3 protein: CASSQYSGTEEGNQPQHF. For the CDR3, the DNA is TGCGCCAGCAGCCAGTACTCCGGGACGGAGGAGGGCAATCAGCCCCAGCATTTT.

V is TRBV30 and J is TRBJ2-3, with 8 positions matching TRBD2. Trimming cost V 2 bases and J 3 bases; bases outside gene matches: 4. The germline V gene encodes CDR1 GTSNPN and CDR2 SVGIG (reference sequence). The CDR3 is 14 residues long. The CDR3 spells CAWSRAGVTDTQYF. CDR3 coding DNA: TGTGCCTGGAGTAGAGCGGGAGTAACAGATACGCAGTATTTT.

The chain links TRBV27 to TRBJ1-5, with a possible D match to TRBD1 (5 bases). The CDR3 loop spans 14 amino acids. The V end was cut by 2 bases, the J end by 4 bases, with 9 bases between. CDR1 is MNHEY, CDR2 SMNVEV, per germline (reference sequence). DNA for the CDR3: TGTGCCAGCAGTTTAGGGGGGACGAATCAGCCCCAGCATTTT. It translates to CASSLGGTNQPQHF.

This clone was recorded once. The CDR3 DNA reads as TGTGCCAGCAGCCCAAAAGACAGGAGAGGCACAGATACGCAGTATTTT. Amino acid sequence: CASSPKDRRGTDTQYF. The chain has TRBV14 and TRBJ2-3; TRBD1 might be the D (6 bases). Per germline, CDR1 SGHDN and CDR2 FVKESK. The CDR3 totals 16 residues. Between the trimmed V and J ends, which lost 4 bases and 1 base, there was a span of 15 bases.

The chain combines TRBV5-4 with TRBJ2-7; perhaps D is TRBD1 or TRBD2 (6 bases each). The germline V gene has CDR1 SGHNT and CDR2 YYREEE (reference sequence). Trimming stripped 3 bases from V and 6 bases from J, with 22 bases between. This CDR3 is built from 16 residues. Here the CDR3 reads CASSSGDEGRGGEQYF. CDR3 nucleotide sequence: TGTGCCAGCAGCTCGGGGGACGAAGGGAGAGGGGGCGAGCAGTACTTC. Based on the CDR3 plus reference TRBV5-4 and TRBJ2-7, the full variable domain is ETGVTQSPTHLIKTRGQQVTLRCSSQSGHNTVSWYQQALGQGPQFIFQYYREEENGRGNFPPRFSGLQFPNYSSELNVNALELDDSALYLCASSSGDEGRGGEQYFGPGTRLTVT.

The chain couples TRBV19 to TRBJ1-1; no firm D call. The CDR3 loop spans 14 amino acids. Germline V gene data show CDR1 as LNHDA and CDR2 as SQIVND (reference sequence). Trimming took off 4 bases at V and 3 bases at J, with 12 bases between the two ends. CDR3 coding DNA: TGTGCCAGTAGTACGGGTATCTGGGACACTGAAGCTTTCTTT. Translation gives CASSTGIWDTEAFF.

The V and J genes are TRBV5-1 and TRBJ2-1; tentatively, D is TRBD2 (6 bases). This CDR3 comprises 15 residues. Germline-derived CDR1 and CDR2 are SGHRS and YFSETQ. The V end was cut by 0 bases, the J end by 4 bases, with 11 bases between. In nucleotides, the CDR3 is TGCGCCAGCAGCTTGGAAGCGGCGGGGTACAATGAGCAGTTCTTC. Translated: CASSLEAAGYNEQFF.

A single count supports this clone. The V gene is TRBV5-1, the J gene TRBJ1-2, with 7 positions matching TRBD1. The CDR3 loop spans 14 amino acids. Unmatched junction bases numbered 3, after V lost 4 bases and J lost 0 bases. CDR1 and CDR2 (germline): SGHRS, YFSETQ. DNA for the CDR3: TGCGCCAGCAGCATCGGGACAGCTAACTATGGCTACACCTTC. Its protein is CASSIGTANYGYTF.

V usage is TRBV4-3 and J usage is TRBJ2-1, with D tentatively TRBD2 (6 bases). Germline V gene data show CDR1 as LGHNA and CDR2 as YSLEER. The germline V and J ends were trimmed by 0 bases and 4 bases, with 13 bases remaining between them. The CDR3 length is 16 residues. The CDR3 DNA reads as TGCGCCAGCAGCCAAGATTTCCGGGAGTGGTACAATGAGCAGTTCTTC. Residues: CASSQDFREWYNEQFF.

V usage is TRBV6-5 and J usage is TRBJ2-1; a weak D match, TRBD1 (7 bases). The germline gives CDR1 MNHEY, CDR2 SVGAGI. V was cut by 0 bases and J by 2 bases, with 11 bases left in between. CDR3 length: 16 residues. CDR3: CASSYSGGTAYNEQFF. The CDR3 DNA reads TGTGCCAGCAGTTACTCGGGCGGGACAGCCTACAATGAGCAGTTCTTC.

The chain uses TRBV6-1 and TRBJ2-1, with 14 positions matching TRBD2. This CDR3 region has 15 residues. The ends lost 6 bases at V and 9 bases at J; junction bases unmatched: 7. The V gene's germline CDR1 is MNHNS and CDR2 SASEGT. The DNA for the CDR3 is TGTGCCAGCAGGTCCGGGACTAGCGGGAGTCTTGAGCAGTTCTTC. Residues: CASRSGTSGSLEQFF.

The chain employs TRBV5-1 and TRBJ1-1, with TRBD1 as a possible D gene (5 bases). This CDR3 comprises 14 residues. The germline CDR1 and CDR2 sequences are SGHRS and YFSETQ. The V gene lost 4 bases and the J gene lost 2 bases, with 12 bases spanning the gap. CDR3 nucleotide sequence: TGCGCCAGCAGCCCATCCAGGGTTAACACTGAAGCTTTCTTT. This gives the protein CASSPSRVNTEAFF.

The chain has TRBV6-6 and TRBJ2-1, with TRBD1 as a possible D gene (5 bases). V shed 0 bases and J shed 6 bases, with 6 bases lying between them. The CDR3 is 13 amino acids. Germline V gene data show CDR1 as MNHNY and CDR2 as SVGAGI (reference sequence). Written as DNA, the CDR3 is TGTGCCAGCAGTTACTCAGGGGCCAATGAGCAGTTCTTC. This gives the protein CASSYSGANEQFF.

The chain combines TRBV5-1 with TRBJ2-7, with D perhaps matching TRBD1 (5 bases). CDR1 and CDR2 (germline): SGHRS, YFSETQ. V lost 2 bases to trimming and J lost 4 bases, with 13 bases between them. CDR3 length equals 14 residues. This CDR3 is CASSFGQGRYEQYF. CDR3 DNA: TGCGCCAGCAGCTTCGGCCAGGGAAGGTACGAGCAGTACTTC.

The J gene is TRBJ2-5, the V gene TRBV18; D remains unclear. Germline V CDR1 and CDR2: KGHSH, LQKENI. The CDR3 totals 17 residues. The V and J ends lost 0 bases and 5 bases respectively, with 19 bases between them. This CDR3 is CASSPPSPDPPTETQYF. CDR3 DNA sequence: TGTGCCAGCTCACCACCGTCTCCGGACCCACCTACGGAGACCCAGTACTTC.

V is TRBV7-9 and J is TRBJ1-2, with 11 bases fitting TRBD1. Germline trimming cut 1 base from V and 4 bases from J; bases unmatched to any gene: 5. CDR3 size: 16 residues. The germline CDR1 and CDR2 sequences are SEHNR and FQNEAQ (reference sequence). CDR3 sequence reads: CASSLGTGGRLYGYTF. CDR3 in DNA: TGTGCCAGCAGCTTAGGGACAGGGGGCCGGCTCTATGGCTACACCTTC.

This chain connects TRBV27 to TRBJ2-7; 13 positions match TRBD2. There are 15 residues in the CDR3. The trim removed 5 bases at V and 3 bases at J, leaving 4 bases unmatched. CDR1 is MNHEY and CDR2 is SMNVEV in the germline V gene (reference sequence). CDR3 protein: CASSPGLAGDYEQYF. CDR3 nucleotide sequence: TGTGCCAGCAGTCCCGGACTAGCGGGAGACTACGAGCAGTACTTC.

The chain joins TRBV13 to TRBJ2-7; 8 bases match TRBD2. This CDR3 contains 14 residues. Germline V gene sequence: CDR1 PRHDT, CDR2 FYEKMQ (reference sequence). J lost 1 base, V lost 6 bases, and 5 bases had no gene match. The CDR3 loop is CASSFSGDSYEQYF. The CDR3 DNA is TGTGCCAGCAGTTTTAGCGGGGATTCCTACGAGCAGTACTTC.

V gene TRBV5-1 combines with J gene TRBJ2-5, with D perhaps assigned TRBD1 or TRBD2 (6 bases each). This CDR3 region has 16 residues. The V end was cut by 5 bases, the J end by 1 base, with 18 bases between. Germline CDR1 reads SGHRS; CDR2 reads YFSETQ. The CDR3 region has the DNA TGCGCCAGCAGAACGGGGGACACTTTCTCCCAAGAGACCCAGTACTTC. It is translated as CASRTGDTFSQETQYF.

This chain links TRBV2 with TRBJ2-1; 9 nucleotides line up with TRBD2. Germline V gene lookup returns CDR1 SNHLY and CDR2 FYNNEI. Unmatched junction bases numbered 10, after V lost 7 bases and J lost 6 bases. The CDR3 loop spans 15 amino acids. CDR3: CASNPGTSLPNEQFF. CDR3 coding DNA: TGTGCCAGCAACCCCGGGACTAGCCTGCCCAATGAGCAGTTCTTC.

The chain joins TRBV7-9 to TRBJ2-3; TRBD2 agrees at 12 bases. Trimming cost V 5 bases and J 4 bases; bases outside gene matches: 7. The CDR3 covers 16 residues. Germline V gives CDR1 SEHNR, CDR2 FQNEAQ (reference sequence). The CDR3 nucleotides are TGTGCCAGCAGCCCACCGACTAGCGGGAGAGCAGATACGCAGTATTTT. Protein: CASSPPTSGRADTQYF.

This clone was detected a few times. In DNA, the CDR3 is TGTGCCATCAGCCACGACCGGACGAGGGACGGGGAGCTGTTTTTT. This sequence encodes CAISHDRTRDGELFF. The gene calls are TRBV10-3 and TRBJ2-2, with D perhaps matching TRBD2 (5 bases). In germline, CDR1 is ENHRY, CDR2 SYGVKD. The CDR3 runs to 15 residues. The V end lost 6 bases, the J end lost 7 bases, and 18 bases lay between the germline ends.

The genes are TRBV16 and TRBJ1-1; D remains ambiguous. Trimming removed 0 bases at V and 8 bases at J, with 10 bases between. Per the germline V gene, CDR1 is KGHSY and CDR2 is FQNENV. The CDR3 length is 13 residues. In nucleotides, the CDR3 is TGTGCCAGCAGCCAATCGACTCTATGGGAAGCTTTCTTT. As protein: CASSQSTLWEAFF.

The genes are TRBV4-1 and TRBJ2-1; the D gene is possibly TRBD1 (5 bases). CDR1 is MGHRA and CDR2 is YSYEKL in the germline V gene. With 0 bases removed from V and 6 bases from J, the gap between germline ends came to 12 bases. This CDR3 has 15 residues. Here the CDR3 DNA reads TGCGCCAGCAGCCAAGAACGACAGCCGCCCAATGAGCAGTTCTTC. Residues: CASSQERQPPNEQFF.

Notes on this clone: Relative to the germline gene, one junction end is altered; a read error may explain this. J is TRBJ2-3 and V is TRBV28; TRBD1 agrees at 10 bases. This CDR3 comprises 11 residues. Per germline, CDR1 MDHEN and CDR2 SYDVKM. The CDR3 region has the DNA TGTGCCAGCACCAGTCCCGGGACAGGGGAATTT. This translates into CASTSPGTGEF.

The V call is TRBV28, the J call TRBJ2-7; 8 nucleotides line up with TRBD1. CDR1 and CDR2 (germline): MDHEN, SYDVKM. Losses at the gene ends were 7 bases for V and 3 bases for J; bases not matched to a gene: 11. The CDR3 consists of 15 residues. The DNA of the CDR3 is TGTGCCAGCAACCAAGTAAGGGGACAGGACTACGAGCAGTACTTC. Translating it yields CASNQVRGQDYEQYF.

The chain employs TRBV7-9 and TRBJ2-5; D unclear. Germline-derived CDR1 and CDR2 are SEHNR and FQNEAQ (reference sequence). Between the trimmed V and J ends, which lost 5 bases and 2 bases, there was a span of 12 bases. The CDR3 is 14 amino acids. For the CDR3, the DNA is TGTGCCAGCAGCGCCGATCTGGGGCAAGAGACCCAGTACTTC. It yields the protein CASSADLGQETQYF.

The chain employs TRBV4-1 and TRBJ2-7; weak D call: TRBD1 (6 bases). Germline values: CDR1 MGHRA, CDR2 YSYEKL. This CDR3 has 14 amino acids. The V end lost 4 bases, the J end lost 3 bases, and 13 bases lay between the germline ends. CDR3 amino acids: CASSPQGLNYEQYF. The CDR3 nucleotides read TGCGCCAGCAGCCCCCAGGGGTTGAACTACGAGCAGTACTTC.

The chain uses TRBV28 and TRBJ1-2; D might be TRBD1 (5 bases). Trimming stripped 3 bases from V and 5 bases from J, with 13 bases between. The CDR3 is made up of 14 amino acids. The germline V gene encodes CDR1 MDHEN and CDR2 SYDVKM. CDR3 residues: CASSLQGTLYGYTF. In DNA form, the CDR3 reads TGTGCCAGCAGTTTGCAAGGGACCTTATATGGCTACACCTTC.

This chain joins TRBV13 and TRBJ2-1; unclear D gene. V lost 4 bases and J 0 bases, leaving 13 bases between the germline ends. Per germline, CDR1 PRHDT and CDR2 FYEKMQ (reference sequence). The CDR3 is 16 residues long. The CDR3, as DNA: TGTGCCAGCAGCTCCGGTCCGAACCCCTCCTACAATGAGCAGTTCTTC. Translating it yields CASSSGPNPSYNEQFF.